A single sample is the source of the 25 T cell receptor beta chains below, sequenced in a study of shared clonotypes between healthy human individuals. Produced via immunoSEQ multiplex PCR; TCRdb's table is partial and in-frame only. Here the sample spans some 1,100,000 clones, about 84% being singletons. Sequencing used memory CD4+ T cells from PBMCs. The subset here: CD45RA-negative fraction. The receptors stem from a man aged 18-30 years in good health. Some clones in this sample may be carry-over from other donors' samples.

The V gene is TRBV6-1, the J gene TRBJ2-7, with D uncertain. Germline-derived CDR1 and CDR2 are MNHNS and SASEGT. Deletions cut 1 base from V and 5 bases from J, with 9 bases between. The CDR3 extends over 13 amino acids. CDR3 sequence: CASSEEAVHEQYF. The CDR3 coding sequence is TGTGCCAGCAGTGAAGAGGCAGTTCACGAGCAGTACTTC.

A remark on this clone: One base away lies a much larger clone, so this may be a sequencing read error. The rearrangement joins TRBV14 to TRBJ1-2; no firm D call. Germline CDR1 is SGHDN and CDR2 is FVKESK. The CDR3 sequence is 12 residues long. Between the trimmed V and J ends, which lost 3 bases and 2 bases, there was a span of 4 bases. The CDR3 DNA sequence: TGTGCCAGCAGCCAGGGGAACTATGGCTACACCTTC. Its translation is CASSQGNYGYTF.

The chain links TRBV27 to TRBJ2-7; 11 positions agree with TRBD2. This CDR3 contains 16 residues. Germline V lookup: CDR1 MNHEY, CDR2 SMNVEV (reference sequence). V shed 2 bases and J 3 bases; nucleotides not matched to a gene: 6. CDR3 in DNA: TGTGCCAGCAGTTTACCAACTAGCGGGGGATTCTACGAGCAGTACTTC. Residues: CASSLPTSGGFYEQYF.

This chain links TRBV4-2 with TRBJ1-5; D gene uncertain. Germline CDR1 LGHNA, CDR2 YNFKEQ. The ends were cut back, 0 bases at V and 1 base at J, with 7 bases in the middle. The CDR3 has 15 amino acids. CDR3 amino acids: CASSQDLTSNQPQHF. CDR3 nucleotide sequence: TGTGCCAGCAGCCAAGATCTTACGAGCAATCAGCCCCAGCATTTT.

As for this clone: The junction differs from germline at one of its ends, possibly a read error. The chain has TRBV10-1 and TRBJ2-7; D call uncertain. The CDR3 sequence is 14 residues long. Germline lookup yields CDR1 WNHNN and CDR2 SYGVQD (reference sequence). CDR3 in amino acids: CASSARLSPYERYF. The CDR3 DNA is TGCGCCAGCAGTGCCAGGTTGTCCCCCTACGAGCGGTACTTC.

The chain carries TRBV4-1 and TRBJ1-5; perhaps TRBD1 as D (6 bases). This CDR3 has 15 residues. The V end lost 4 bases, the J end lost 6 bases, and 16 bases lay between the germline ends. Germline V gene data show CDR1 as MGHRA and CDR2 as YSYEKL. The CDR3 is CASSPLGQIGQPQHF. The CDR3 DNA reads as TGCGCCAGCAGCCCCCTAGGACAGATAGGTCAGCCCCAGCATTTT.

J is TRBJ2-7 and V is TRBV5-6, with D perhaps assigned TRBD1 or TRBD2 (6 bases each). The CDR3 loop spans 15 amino acids. CDR1 and CDR2 (germline): SGHDT, YYEEEE. Trimming cost V 1 base and J 3 bases, with 14 bases left between them. The CDR3 sequence: CASSLRFRGLYEQYF. CDR3 sequence (DNA): TGTGCCAGCAGCTTGAGGTTCAGGGGACTCTACGAGCAGTACTTC.

Concerning this clone: The same CDR3 can be traced to other DNA sequences in this sample. The gene calls are TRBV11-2 and TRBJ2-1; D remains ambiguous. The CDR3 loop spans 13 amino acids. The V gene's germline CDR1 is SGHAT and CDR2 FQNNGV. The V gene lost 1 base and the J gene lost 4 bases, with 5 bases spanning the gap. Written as DNA, the CDR3 is TGTGCCAGCAGCTTAGGACTTTACAATGAGCAGTTCTTC. Its translation: CASSLGLYNEQFF.

This rearrangement joins TRBV2 to TRBJ1-5; D ambiguous. In germline, CDR1 is SNHLY, CDR2 FYNNEI. This CDR3 is built from 14 residues. V lost 4 bases and J lost 2, with 9 bases in between. The CDR3 loop reads CASSVRDGNQPQHF. CDR3 sequence (DNA): TGTGCCAGCAGTGTACGAGATGGCAATCAGCCCCAGCATTTT.

The chain is built from TRBV6-6 and TRBJ1-2; 10 bases align to TRBD1. This CDR3 contains 14 residues. Trimming at V came to 4 bases and at J to 6 bases, leaving 5 bases not matched to a gene. CDR1 and CDR2 (germline): MNHNY, SVGAGI (reference sequence). The CDR3 nucleotides are TGTGCCAGCAGTTCCAGACAGGGGGCGCATGGCTACACCTTC. Protein product: CASSSRQGAHGYTF.

The genes are TRBV18 and TRBJ2-2, with TRBD1 identical over 7 bases. Trimming removed 3 bases from V and 4 bases from J; junction bases left unmatched: 11. CDR3 length equals 17 residues. CDR1 and CDR2 from the germline V gene are KGHSH and LQKENI. The CDR3 here is CASSPMTGIAGTGELFF. The CDR3 region has the DNA TGTGCCAGCTCACCGATGACAGGGATCGCTGGCACCGGGGAGCTGTTTTTT.

Notes on this clone: Because the CDR3's place on the DNA is in doubt, the DNA is left out and the CDR3 is given as listed by TCRdb. The chain joins TRBV30 to TRBJ1-6. Inclusive of both ends, the CDR3 amounts to 18 amino acids. CDR1 is GTSNPN, CDR2 SVGIG, per germline (reference sequence). This chain's CDR3 is CAWSTFGAARTYNSPLHF.

At least ten counts were recorded for this clone. The same CDR3 is also encoded by other DNA sequences in this sample. This rearrangement joins TRBV11-2 to TRBJ2-5; D might be TRBD2 (5 bases). Germline lookup yields CDR1 SGHAT and CDR2 FQNNGV. The germline V and J ends were trimmed by 8 bases and 0 bases, with 19 bases remaining between them. CDR3 length equals 16 residues. DNA for the CDR3: TGTGCCAGCTCTAAGCGGATCTCCACTTACCAAGAGACCCAGTACTTC. Translation gives CASSKRISTYQETQYF.

Concerning this clone itself: Additional DNA sequences in this sample encode the identical CDR3. V usage is TRBV5-1 and J usage is TRBJ2-5; D possibly corresponds to TRBD2 (5 bases). The germline gives CDR1 SGHRS, CDR2 YFSETQ. The CDR3 covers 15 residues. The V gene lost 1 base and the J gene lost 5 bases, with 15 bases spanning the gap. The CDR3 is CASSLLGGRVETQYF. CDR3 nucleotide sequence: TGCGCCAGCAGCTTGTTGGGCGGGCGGGTGGAGACCCAGTACTTC. Combining the CDR3 with reference TRBV5-1 and TRBJ2-5 gives the whole variable domain KAGVTQTPRYLIKTRGQQVTLSCSPISGHRSVSWYQQTPGQGLQFLFEYFSETQRNKGNFPGRFSGRQFSNSRSEMNVSTLELGDSALYLCASSLLGGRVETQYFGPGTRLLVL.

The genes are TRBV5-1 and TRBJ2-7, with 9 bases fitting TRBD1. Germline assignment: CDR1 SGHRS and CDR2 YFSETQ. The CDR3 has 14 residues. The trim removed 3 bases at V and 3 bases at J, leaving 4 bases unmatched. The CDR3 nucleotides are TGCGCCAGCAGCTGGGGACAGGGCGGCTACGAGCAGTACTTC. It translates to CASSWGQGGYEQYF.

This chain uses TRBV11-2 with TRBJ1-1, with D unresolved. CDR1 and CDR2 (germline): SGHAT, FQNNGV. V lost 5 bases and J 12 bases, leaving 16 bases between the germline ends. CDR3 size: 12 residues. CDR3 amino acids: CASSVHQDRTFF. In DNA, the CDR3 is TGTGCCAGCAGCGTCCACCAGGATCGGACTTTCTTT.

This clone was counted ten times or more. The sample has other DNA sequences that encode this CDR3 too. The CDR3 loop reads CASSVGAVYNEQFF. CDR3 DNA: TGTGCCAGCAGCGTAGGAGCGGTTTACAATGAGCAGTTCTTC. The chain recombines TRBV9 with TRBJ2-1; D may be TRBD2 (5 bases). The V gene lost 0 bases and the J gene lost 4 bases, with 8 bases spanning the gap. This CDR3 has 14 amino acids. Germline CDR1 SGDLS, CDR2 YYNGEE.

To note about this clone: The sample has other DNA sequences that encode this CDR3 too. The CDR3 nucleotides read TGTGCCAGCAGCCTTGGACAGAACTACGAGCAGTACTTC. Amino acid sequence: CASSLGQNYEQYF. V usage is TRBV5-6 and J usage is TRBJ2-7, with D possibly TRBD1 on 6 matching bases. The V gene's germline CDR1 is SGHDT and CDR2 YYEEEE. V lost 4 bases, J lost 3 bases, and 11 bases lay in between. This CDR3 is 13 amino acids long.

The chain joins TRBV6-1 to TRBJ1-2, with TRBD1 matching over 8 bases. Germline-derived CDR1 and CDR2 are MNHNS and SASEGT. Trimming at V came to 5 bases and at J to 8 bases, leaving 4 bases not matched to a gene. CDR3 length: 12 amino acids. CDR3 nucleotides: TGTGCCAGCAGTAGGACAGGGAACGGCTACACCTTC. Translated: CASSRTGNGYTF.

This chain connects TRBV9 to TRBJ1-1; D not certain. In germline, CDR1 is SGDLS, CDR2 YYNGEE. The CDR3 totals 15 residues. Trimming pared 6 bases from V and 6 bases from J, leaving 21 bases between. For the CDR3, the DNA is TGTGCCAGCACCCGTGGGCTGACTGAGGGTTCTGAAGCTTTCTTT. Translation gives CASTRGLTEGSEAFF.

This chain connects TRBV7-3 to TRBJ2-2; 9 positions match TRBD1. There are 14 residues in the CDR3. J was trimmed by 6 bases and V by 5 bases; bases with no gene match: 4. The germline gives CDR1 SGHTA, CDR2 FQGTGA. CDR3 amino acids: CASSPTGGAGELFF. CDR3 coding DNA: TGTGCCAGCAGCCCCACAGGGGGCGCCGGGGAGCTGTTTTTT.

This clone was counted only a few times. Other DNA sequences in this specimen translate into the identical CDR3. The chain employs TRBV2 and TRBJ1-2; D gene uncertain. The V and J ends lost 2 bases and 6 bases respectively, with 7 bases between them. This CDR3 has 12 residues. Germline V gives CDR1 SNHLY, CDR2 FYNNEI. The CDR3 DNA reads as TGTGCCAGCAGTGAAACCGGAGATGGCTACACCTTC. This translates into CASSETGDGYTF.

The chain carries TRBV5-1 and TRBJ2-7; 8 bases fit TRBD1. Germline lookup yields CDR1 SGHRS and CDR2 YFSETQ. V lost 2 bases to trimming and J lost 3 bases; unmatched junction nucleotides: 4. This CDR3 is 14 amino acids long. The CDR3 DNA reads TGCGCCAGCAGCTTTAGGGACAGGCTCTACGAGCAGTACTTC. It translates to CASSFRDRLYEQYF.

The CDR3 loop reads CSGQLNEKLFF. CDR3 in DNA: TGCAGCGGACAGTTAAATGAAAAACTGTTTTTT. This chain joins TRBV29-1 and TRBJ1-4, with TRBD1 as a possible D gene (5 bases). CDR1 and CDR2 (germline): SQVTM, ANQGSEA. The V end was cut by 7 bases, the J end by 5 bases, with 8 bases between. CDR3 size: 11 residues.

The gene calls are TRBV10-3 and TRBJ2-1; 8 positions agree with TRBD2. This CDR3 region has 14 residues. V lost 3 bases and J lost 9; bases outside the gene matches: 7. Germline V CDR1 and CDR2: ENHRY, SYGVKD. CDR3 DNA: TGTGCCATCAGTGACCCCGTTCGGGGGGGTGAGCAGTTCTTC. This codes for CAISDPVRGGEQFF.